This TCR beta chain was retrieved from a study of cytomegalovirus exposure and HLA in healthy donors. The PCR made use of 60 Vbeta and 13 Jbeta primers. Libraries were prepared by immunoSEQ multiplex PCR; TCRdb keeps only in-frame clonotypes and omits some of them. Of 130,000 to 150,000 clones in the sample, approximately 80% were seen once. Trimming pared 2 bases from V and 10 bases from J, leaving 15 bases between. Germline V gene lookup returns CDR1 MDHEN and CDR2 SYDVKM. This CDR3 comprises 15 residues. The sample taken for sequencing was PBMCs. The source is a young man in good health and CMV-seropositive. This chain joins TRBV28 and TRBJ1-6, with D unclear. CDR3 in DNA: TGTGCCAGCAGTTTAGACCCCCGGGGAGACTCACCCCTCCACTTT. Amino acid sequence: CASSLDPRGDSPLHF.